Shown below are 5 T cell receptor beta chains from a single sample sequenced in a study of OX40 agonist ivuxolimab in advanced cancers. Profiled with immunoSEQ multiplex PCR; TCRdb holds only in-frame clones, not every one. The sample has 35,000 to 45,000 clones, around 86% seen once. The sample in question was CD4+ or CD8+ T cells sorted from blood, obtained in a trial of the OX40 agonist ivuxolimab. The origin of the receptors is an adult with an advanced solid tumor such as melanoma, head and neck, liver or kidney cancer.

This clone has more than one count but fewer than ten. The CDR3 nucleotides are TGTGCCAGCTCACCCGACAAAGCCTACGAGCAGTACTTC. It yields the protein CASSPDKAYEQYF. J is TRBJ2-7 and V is TRBV18; D not resolved. The CDR3 sequence is 13 residues long. V was shortened by 3 bases and J by 2 bases, with 8 bases between the two germline ends. CDR1 and CDR2 from the germline V gene are KGHSH and LQKENI.

The V and J genes are TRBV6-1 and TRBJ1-1; 10 bases align to TRBD1. Germline V lookup: CDR1 MNHNS, CDR2 SASEGT. V dropped 5 bases and J dropped 3; count of bases not matched to a gene: 3. There are 14 residues in the CDR3. In DNA, the CDR3 is TGTGCCAGCAGTCCGGGACAGGGGTACACTGAAGCTTTCTTT. Translated, it gives CASSPGQGYTEAFF.

This clone has only one observation. The rearrangement uses TRBV7-9 and TRBJ1-5; D may be TRBD1 (5 bases). The CDR3 has 14 residues. From germline, CDR1 is SEHNR and CDR2 FQNEAQ (reference sequence). Trimming left V 5 bases short and J 6 bases short, with 14 bases between. CDR3 region: CASSPIGGSQPQHF. CDR3 bases: TGTGCCAGCAGCCCGATTGGGGGGAGTCAGCCCCAGCATTTT.

V is TRBV7-9 and J is TRBJ1-2, with TRBD1 matching 7 bases. Germline V gene lookup returns CDR1 SEHNR and CDR2 FQNEAQ (reference sequence). The length of the CDR3 is 15 residues. V shed 1 base, J shed 4 bases, and the junction held 6 bases outside the gene matches. The CDR3 coding sequence is TGTGCCAGCAGCTTAGAAAGACAGGGCAGCTATGGCTACACCTTC. It codes for CASSLERQGSYGYTF.

This clone was observed a few times. The V call is TRBV5-6, the J call TRBJ2-2, with D perhaps matching TRBD2 (6 bases). Germline CDR1 and CDR2: SGHDT and YYEEEE. Trimming removed 4 bases at V and 1 base at J, with 14 bases between. The CDR3 length is 16 residues. CDR3: CASSKAGRLNTGELFF. The CDR3 DNA reads TGTGCCAGCAGCAAGGCGGGGAGGCTGAACACCGGGGAGCTGTTTTTT.